This TCR beta chain was retrieved from a study of T cells in Graves' hyperthyroidism and ophthalmopathy. The CDR3 length is 15 residues. The V gene end was trimmed by 2 bases and the J gene end by 5 bases; junction bases not matched to a gene: 4. Germline V gives CDR1 MDHEN, CDR2 SYDVKM. From RNA transcripts, TCR beta CDR3 regions were amplified. A first-round RT-PCR of the TCR CDR3 used the HTBI primer set. MiXCR was run by TCRdb on the multiplex PCR reads, yielding one entry per CDR3 protein. In the table there are under 650,000 distinct CDR3 sequences, under 20% of which are singletons. The chain is built from TRBV28 and TRBJ1-5; 9 nucleotides match TRBD1. This sequence was found in a woman aged 25 to 39 with Graves' hyperthyroidism. The source material was blood. CDR3 bases: TGTGCCAGCAGTTTAGACAGGGGGTGGGATCAGCCCCAGCATTTT. As protein: CASSLDRGWDQPQHF.